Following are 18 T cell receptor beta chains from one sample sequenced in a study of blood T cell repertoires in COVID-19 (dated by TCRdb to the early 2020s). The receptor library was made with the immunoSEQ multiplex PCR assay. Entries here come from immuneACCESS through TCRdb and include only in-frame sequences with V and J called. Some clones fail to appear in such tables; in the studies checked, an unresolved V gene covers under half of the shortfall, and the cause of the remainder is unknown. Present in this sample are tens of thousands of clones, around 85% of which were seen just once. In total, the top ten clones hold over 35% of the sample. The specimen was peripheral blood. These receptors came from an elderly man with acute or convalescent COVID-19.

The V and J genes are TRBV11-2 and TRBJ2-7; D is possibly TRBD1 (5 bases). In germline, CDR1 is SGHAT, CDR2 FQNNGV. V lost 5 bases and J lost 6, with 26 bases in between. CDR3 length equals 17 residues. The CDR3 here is CASSASAWGHPPSEQYF. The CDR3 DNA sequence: TGTGCCAGCAGCGCCAGCGCCTGGGGCCACCCCCCTTCCGAGCAGTACTTC.

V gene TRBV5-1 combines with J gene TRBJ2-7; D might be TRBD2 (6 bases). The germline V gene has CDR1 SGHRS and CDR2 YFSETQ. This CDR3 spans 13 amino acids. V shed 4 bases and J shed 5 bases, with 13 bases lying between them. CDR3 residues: CASSHGAGNEQYF. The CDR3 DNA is TGCGCCAGCAGCCATGGGGCGGGGAACGAGCAGTACTTC.

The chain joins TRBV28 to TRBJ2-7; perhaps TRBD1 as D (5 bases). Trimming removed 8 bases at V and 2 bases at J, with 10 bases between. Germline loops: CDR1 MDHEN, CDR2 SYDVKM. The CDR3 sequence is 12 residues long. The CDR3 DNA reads TGTGCCAGCGTTGGACAAACCTACGAGCAGTACTTC. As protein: CASVGQTYEQYF. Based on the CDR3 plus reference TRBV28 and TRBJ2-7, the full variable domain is DVKVTQSSRYLVKRTGEKVFLECVQDMDHENMFWYRQDPGLGLRLIYFSYDVKMKEKGDIPEGYSVSREKKERFSLILESASTNQTSMYLCASVGQTYEQYFGPGTRLTVT.

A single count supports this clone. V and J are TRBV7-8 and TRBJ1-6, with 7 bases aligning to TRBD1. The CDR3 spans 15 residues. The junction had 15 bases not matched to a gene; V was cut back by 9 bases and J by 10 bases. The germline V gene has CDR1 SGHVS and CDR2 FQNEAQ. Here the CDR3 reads CASTLGGRGESPLHF. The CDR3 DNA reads TGTGCCAGTACCCTGGGAGGCAGGGGGGAATCACCCCTCCACTTT.

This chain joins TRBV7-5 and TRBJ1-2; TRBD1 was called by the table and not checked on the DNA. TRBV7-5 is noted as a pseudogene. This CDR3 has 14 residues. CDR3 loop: CARSLGAPNYGYTF. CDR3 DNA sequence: TGTGCCAGAAGCTTAGGGGCCCCTAACTATGGCTACACCTTC.

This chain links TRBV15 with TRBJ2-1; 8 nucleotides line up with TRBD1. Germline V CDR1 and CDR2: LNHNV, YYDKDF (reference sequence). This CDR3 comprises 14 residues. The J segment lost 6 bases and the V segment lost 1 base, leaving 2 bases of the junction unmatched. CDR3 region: CATSRGTGTNEQFF. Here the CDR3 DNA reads TGTGCCACCAGCAGAGGGACAGGGACCAATGAGCAGTTCTTC.

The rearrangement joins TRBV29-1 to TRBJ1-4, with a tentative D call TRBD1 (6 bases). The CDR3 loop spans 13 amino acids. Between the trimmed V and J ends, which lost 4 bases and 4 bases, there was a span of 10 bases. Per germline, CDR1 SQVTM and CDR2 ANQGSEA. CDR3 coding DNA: TGCAGCGTTGGGGACACCAGTAATGAAAAACTGTTTTTT. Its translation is CSVGDTSNEKLFF.

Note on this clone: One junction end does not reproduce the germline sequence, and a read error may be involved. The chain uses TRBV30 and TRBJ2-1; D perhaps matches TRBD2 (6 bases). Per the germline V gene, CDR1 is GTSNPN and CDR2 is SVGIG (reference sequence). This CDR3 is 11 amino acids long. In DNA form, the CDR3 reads TGTGCCTGGAGAGGAGGGCGAGACTATCTCTTC. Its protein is CAWRGGRDYLF.

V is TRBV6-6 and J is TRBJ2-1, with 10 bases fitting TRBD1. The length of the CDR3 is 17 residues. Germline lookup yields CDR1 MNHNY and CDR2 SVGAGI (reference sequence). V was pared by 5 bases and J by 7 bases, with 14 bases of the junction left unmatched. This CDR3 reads CASSHTAGQGVRNEQFF. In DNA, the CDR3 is TGTGCCAGCAGTCATACCGCAGGACAGGGGGTGAGGAATGAGCAGTTCTTC.

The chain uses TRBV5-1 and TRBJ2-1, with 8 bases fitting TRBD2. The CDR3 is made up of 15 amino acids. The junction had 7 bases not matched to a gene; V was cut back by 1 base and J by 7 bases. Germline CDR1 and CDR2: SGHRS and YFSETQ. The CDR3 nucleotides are TGCGCCAGCAGCTTGTGGACGGGAGGGCCGAATGAGCAGTTCTTC. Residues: CASSLWTGGPNEQFF.

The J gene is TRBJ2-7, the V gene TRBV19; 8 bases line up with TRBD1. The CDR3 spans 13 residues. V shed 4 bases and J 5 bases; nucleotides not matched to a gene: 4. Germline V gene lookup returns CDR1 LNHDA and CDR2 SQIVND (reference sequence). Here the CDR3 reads CASSTSDRDEQYF. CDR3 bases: TGTGCCAGTAGTACATCGGACAGGGACGAGCAGTACTTC.

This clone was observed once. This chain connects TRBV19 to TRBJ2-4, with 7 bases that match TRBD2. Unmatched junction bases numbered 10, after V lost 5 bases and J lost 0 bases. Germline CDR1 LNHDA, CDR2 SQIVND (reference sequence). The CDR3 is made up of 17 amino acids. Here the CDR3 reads CASSRSLGGRAKNIQYF. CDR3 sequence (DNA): TGTGCCAGTAGTCGGTCCTTGGGCGGGAGAGCCAAAAACATTCAGTACTTC.

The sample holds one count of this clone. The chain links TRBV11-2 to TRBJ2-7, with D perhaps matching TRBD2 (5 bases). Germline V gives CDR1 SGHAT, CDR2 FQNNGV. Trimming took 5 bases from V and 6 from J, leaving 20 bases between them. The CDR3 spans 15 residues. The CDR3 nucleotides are TGTGCCAGCAGCCCCAACCCTAAGAGGGCGGCCGAGCAGTACTTC. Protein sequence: CASSPNPKRAAEQYF.

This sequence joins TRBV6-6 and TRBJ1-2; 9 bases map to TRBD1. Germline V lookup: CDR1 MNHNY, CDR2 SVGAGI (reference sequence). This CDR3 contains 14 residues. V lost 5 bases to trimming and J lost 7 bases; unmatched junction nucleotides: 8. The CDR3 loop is CASSRGQGLSGYTF. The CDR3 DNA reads TGTGCCAGCAGTAGGGGACAGGGATTGAGTGGCTACACCTTC.

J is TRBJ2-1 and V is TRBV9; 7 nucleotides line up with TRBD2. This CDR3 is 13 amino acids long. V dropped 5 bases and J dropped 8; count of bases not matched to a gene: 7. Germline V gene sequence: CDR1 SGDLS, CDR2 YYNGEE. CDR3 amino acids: CASSLAGVDEQFF. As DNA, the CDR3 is TGTGCCAGCAGTCTTGCGGGAGTTGATGAGCAGTTCTTC.

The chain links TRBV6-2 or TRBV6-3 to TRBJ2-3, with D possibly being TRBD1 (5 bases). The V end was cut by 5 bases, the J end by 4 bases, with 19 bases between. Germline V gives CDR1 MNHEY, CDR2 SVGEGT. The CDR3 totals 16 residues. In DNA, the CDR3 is TGTGCCAGCAGTCTGCGTAACATGGGGCCGGCAGATACGCAGTATTTT. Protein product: CASSLRNMGPADTQYF.

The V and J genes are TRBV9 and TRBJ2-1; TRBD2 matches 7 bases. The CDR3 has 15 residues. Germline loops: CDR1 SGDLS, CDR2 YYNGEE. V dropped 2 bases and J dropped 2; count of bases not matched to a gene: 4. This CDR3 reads CASSVLAGAYNEQFF. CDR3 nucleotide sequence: TGTGCCAGCAGCGTTTTGGCGGGAGCCTACAATGAGCAGTTCTTC.

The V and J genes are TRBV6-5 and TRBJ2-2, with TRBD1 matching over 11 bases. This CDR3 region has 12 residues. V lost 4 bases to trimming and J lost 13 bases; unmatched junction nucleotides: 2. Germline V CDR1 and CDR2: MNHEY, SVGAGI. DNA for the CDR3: TGTGCCAGCAGTTGGACAGGGGGCCCGCTGTTTTTT. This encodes CASSWTGGPLFF.